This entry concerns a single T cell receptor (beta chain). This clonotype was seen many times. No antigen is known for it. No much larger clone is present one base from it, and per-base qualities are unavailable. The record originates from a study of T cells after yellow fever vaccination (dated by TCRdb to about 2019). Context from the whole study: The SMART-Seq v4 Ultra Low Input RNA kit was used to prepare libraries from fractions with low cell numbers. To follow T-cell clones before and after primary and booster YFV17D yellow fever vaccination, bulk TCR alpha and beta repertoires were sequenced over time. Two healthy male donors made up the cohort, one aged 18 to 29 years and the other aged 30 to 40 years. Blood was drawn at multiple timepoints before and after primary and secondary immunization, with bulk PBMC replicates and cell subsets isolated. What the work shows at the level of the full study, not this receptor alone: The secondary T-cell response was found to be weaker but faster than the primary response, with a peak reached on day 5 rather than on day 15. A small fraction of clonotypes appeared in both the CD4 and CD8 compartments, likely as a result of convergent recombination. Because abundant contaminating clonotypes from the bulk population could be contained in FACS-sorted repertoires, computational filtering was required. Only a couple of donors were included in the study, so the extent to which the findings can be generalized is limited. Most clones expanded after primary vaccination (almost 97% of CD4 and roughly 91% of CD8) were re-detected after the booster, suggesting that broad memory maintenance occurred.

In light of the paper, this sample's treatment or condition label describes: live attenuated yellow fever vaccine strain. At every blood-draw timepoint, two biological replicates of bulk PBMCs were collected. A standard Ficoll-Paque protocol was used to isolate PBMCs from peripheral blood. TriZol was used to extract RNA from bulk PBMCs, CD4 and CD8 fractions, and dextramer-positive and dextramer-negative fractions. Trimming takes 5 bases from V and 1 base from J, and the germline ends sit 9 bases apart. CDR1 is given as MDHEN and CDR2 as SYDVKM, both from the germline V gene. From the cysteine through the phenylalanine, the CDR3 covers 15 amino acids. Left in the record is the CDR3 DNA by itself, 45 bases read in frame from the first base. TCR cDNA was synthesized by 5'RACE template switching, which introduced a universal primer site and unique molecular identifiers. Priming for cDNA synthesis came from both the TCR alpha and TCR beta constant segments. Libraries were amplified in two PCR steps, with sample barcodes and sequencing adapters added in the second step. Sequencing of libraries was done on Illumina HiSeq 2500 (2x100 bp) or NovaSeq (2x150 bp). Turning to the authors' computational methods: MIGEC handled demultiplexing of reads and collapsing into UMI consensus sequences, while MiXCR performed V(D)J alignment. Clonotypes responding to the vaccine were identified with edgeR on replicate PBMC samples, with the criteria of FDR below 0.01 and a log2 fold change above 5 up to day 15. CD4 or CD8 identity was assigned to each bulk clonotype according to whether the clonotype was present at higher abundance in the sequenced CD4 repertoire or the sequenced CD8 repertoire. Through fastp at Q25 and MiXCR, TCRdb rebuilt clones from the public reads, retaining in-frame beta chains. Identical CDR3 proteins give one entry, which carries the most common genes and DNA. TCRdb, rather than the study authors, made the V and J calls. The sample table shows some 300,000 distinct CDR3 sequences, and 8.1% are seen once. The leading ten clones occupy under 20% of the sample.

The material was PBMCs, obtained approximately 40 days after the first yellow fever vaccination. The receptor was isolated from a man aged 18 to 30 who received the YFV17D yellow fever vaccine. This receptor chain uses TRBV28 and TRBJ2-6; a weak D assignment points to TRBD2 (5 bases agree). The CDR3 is CASSGGVSGANVLTF. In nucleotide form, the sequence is TGTGCCAGCAGTGGAGGTGTATCTGGGGCCAACGTCCTGACTTTC.